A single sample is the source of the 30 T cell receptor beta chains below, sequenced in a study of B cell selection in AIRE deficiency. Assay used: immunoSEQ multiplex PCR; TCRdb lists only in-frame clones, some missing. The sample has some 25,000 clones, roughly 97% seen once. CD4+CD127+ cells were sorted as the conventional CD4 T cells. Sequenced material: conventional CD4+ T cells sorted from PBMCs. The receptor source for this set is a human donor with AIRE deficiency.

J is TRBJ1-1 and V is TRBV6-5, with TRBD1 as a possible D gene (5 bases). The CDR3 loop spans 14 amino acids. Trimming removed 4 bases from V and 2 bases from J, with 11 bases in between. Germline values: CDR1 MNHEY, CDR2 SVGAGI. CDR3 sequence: CASSSRQKNTEAFF. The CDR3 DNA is TGTGCCAGCAGTTCCCGACAGAAAAACACTGAAGCTTTCTTT.

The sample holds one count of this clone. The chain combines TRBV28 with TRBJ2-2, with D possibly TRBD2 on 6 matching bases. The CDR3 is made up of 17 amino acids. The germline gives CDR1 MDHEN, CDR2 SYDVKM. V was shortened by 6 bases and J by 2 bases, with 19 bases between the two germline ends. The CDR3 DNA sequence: TGTGCCAGCAGACCCTTTGATAGCGGAACTAACACCGGGGAGCTGTTTTTT. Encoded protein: CASRPFDSGTNTGELFF. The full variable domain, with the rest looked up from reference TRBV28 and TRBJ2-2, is DVKVTQSSRYLVKRTGEKVFLECVQDMDHENMFWYRQDPGLGLRLIYFSYDVKMKEKGDIPEGYSVSREKKERFSLILESASTNQTSMYLCASRPFDSGTNTGELFFGEGSRLTVL.

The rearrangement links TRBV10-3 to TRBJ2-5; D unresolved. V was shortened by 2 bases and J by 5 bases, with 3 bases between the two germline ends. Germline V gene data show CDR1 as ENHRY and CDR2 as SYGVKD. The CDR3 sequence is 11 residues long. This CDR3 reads CAISEGETQYF. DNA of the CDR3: TGTGCCATCAGTGAGGGGGAGACCCAGTACTTC.

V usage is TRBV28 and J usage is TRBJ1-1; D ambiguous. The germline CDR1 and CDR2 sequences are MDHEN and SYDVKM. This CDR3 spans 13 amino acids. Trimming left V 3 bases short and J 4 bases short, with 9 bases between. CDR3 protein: CASSFVGRTEAFF. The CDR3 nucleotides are TGTGCCAGCAGTTTCGTTGGCCGCACTGAAGCTTTCTTT. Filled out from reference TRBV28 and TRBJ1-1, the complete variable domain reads DVKVTQSSRYLVKRTGEKVFLECVQDMDHENMFWYRQDPGLGLRLIYFSYDVKMKEKGDIPEGYSVSREKKERFSLILESASTNQTSMYLCASSFVGRTEAFFGQGTRLTVV.

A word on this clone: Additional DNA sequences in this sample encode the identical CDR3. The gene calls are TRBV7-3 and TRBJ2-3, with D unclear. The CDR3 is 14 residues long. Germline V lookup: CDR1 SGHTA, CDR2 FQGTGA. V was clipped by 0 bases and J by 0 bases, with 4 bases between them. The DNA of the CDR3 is TGTGCCAGCAGCTTAACGGGGAGCACAGATACGCAGTATTTT. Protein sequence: CASSLTGSTDTQYF.

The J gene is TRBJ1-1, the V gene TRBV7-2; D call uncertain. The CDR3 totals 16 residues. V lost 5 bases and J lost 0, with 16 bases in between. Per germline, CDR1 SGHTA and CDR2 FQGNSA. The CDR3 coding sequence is TGTGCCAGCAGCCCTAGACGGAACCGTATGAACACTGAAGCTTTCTTT. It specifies CASSPRRNRMNTEAFF.

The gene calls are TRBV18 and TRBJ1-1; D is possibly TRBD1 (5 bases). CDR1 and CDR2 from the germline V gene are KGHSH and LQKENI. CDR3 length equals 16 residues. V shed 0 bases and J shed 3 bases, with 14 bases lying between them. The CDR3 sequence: CASSPPDQPGDTEAFF. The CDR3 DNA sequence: TGTGCCAGCTCACCACCCGACCAGCCGGGGGACACTGAAGCTTTCTTT.

The CDR3 DNA follows: TGTGCCAGCAGTTACCAGGGTTGGACTGAAGCTTTCTTT. Amino acids: CASSYQGWTEAFF. The V call is TRBV6-5, the J call TRBJ1-1; a weak D match, TRBD1 (5 bases). The germline gives CDR1 MNHEY, CDR2 SVGAGI. The CDR3 sequence is 13 residues long. Trimming removed 2 bases from V and 5 bases from J, with 9 bases in between.

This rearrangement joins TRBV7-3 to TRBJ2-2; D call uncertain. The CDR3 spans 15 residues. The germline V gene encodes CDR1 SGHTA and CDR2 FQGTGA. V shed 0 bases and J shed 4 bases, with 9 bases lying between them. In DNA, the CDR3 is TGTGCCAGCAGCTTAACGGGCGGCTTCACCGGGGAGCTGTTTTTT. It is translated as CASSLTGGFTGELFF.

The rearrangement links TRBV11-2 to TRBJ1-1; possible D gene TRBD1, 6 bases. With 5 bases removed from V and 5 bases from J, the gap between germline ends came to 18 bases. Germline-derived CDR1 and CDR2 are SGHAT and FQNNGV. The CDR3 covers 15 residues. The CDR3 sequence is CASSVIGGSSTEAFF. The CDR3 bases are TGTGCCAGCAGCGTAATAGGGGGTAGTTCTACTGAAGCTTTCTTT.

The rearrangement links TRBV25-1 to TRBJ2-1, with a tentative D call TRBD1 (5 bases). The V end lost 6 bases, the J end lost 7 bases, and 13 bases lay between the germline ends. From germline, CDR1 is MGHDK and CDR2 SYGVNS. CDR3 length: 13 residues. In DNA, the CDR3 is TGTGCCAGCAGCGCCCAGGGTGGGAATGAGCAGTTCTTC. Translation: CASSAQGGNEQFF.

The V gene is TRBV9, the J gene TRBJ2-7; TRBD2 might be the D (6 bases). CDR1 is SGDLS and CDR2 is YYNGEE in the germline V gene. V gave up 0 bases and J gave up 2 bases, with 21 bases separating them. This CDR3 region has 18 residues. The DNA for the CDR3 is TGTGCCAGCAGCGTAGAGGGGTTAGCGGACCAGCACCCCTACGAGCAGTACTTC. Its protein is CASSVEGLADQHPYEQYF.

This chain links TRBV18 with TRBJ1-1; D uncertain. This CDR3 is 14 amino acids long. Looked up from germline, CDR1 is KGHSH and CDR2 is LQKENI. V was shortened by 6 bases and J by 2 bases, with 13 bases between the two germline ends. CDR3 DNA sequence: TGTGCCAGCTCCGCGACGGACCTTAACACTGAAGCTTTCTTT. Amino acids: CASSATDLNTEAFF.

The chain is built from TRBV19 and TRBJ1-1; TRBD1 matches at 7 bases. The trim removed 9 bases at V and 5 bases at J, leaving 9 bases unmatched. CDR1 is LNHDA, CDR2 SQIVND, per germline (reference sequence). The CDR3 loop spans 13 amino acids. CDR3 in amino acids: CASHQTGRTEAFF. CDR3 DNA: TGTGCCAGCCATCAGACAGGGCGAACTGAAGCTTTCTTT.

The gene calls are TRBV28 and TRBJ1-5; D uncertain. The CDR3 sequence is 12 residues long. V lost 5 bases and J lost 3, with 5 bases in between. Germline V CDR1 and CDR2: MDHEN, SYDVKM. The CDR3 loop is CASSPPNQPQHF. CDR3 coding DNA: TGTGCCAGCAGTCCTCCCAATCAGCCCCAGCATTTT.

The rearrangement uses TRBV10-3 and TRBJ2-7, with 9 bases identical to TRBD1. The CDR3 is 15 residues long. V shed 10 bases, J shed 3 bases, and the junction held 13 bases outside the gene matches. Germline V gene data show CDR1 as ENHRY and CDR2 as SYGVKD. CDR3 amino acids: CASRLPGTGLYEQYF. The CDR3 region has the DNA TGTGCCAGCCGATTGCCCGGGACAGGGCTCTACGAGCAGTACTTC.

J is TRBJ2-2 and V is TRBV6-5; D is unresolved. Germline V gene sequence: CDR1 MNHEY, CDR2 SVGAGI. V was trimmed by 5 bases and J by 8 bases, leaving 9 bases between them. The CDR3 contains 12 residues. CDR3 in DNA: TGTGCCAGCAGTACCCCTCCGGGGGAGCTGTTTTTT. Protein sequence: CASSTPPGELFF.

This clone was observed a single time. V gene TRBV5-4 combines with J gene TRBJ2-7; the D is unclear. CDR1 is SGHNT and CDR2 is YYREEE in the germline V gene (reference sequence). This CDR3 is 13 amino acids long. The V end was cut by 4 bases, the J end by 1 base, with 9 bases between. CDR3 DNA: TGTGCCAGCAGCGAAGACGGTTCCTACGAGCAGTACTTC. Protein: CASSEDGSYEQYF.

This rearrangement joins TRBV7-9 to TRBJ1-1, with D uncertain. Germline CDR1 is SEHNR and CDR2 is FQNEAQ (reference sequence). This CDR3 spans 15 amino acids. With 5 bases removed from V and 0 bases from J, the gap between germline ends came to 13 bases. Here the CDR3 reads CASSPNSPMNTEAFF. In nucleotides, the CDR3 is TGTGCCAGCAGCCCGAATTCCCCCATGAACACTGAAGCTTTCTTT.

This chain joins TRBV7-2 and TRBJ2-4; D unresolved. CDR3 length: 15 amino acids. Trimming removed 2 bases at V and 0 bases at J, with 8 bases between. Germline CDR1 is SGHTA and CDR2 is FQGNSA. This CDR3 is CASSLSAEAKNIQYF. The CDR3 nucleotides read TGTGCCAGCAGCTTATCAGCAGAAGCCAAAAACATTCAGTACTTC. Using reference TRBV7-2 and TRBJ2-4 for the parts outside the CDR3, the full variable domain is GAGVSQSPSNKVTEKGKDVELRCDPISGHTALYWYRQSLGQGLEFLIYFQGNSAPDKSGLPSDRFSAERTGGSVSTLTIQRTQQEDSAVYLCASSLSAEAKNIQYFGAGTRLSVL.

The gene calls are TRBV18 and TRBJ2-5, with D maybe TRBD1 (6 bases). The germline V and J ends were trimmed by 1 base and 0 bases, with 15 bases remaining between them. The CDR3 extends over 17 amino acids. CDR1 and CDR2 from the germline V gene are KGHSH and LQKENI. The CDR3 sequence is CASSPLPAQGYQETQYF. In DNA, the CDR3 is TGTGCCAGCTCACCACTGCCAGCGCAGGGGTACCAAGAGACCCAGTACTTC.

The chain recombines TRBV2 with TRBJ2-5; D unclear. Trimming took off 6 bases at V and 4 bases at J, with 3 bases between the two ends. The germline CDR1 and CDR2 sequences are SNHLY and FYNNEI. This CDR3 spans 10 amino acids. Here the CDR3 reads CASSRETQYF. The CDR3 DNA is TGTGCCAGCAGCCGAGAGACCCAGTACTTC.

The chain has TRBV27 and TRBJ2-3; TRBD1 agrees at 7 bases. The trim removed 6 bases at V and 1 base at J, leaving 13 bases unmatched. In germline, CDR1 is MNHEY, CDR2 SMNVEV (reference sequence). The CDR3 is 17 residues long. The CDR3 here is CASSRRQGVGGTDTQYF. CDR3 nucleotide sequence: TGTGCCAGCAGCCGTAGACAGGGAGTGGGGGGCACAGATACGCAGTATTTT.

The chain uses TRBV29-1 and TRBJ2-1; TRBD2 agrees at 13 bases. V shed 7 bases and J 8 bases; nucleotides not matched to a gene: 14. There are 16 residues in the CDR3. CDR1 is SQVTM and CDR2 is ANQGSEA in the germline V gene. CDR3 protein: CSAYTFGTSGTDEQFF. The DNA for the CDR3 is TGCAGCGCGTATACTTTCGGGACTAGCGGGACAGATGAGCAGTTCTTC.

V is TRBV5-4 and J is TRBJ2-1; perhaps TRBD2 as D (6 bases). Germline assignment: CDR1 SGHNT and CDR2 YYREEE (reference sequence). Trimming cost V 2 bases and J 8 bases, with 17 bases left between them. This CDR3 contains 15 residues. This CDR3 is CASSLEHSSSDEQFF. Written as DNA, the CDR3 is TGTGCCAGCAGCTTAGAACACTCGTCTAGCGATGAGCAGTTCTTC.

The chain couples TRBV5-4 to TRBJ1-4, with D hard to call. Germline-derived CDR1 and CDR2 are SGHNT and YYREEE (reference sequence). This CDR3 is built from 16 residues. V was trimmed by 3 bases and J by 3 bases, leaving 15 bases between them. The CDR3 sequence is CASSSGSPRANEKLFF. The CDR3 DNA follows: TGTGCCAGCAGCTCAGGATCCCCTCGGGCTAATGAAAAACTGTTTTTT.

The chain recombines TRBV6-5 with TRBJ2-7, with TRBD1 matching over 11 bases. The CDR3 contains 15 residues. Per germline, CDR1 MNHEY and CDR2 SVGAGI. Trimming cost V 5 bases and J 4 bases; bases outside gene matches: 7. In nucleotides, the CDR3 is TGTGCCAGCAGTCCAGGACAGGGGGCGTCTTACGAGCAGTACTTC. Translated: CASSPGQGASYEQYF.

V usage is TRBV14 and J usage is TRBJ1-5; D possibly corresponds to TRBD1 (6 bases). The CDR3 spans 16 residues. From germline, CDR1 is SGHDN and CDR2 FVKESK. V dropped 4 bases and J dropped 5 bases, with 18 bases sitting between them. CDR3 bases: TGTGCCAGCAGCCCCCGGACAGATAAAGATGATCAGCCCCAGCATTTT. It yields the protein CASSPRTDKDDQPQHF.

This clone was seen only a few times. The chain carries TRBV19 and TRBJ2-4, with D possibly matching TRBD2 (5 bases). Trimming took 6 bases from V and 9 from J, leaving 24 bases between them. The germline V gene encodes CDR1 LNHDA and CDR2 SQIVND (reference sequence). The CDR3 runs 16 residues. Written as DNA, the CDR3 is TGTGCCAGTAGCAGAGCCCCCGAGGGCCGAAGGAGCATTCAGTACTTC. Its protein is CASSRAPEGRRSIQYF.

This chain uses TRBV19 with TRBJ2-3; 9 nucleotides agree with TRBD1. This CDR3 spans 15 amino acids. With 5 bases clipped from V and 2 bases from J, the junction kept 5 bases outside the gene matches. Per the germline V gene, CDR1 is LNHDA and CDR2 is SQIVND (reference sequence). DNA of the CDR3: TGTGCCAGTAGTGTTGGGACAGGGACCACAGATACGCAGTATTTT. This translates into CASSVGTGTTDTQYF.